The following is a T cell receptor (beta chain) sequence with its context. Its antigen is undetermined. These data come from a study of T cell responses to AZD1222 COVID-19 vaccine. The overall study: Second-dose schedules of about 4 or about 12 weeks were combined.

General observations from the study: White British people made up most donors, females outnumbered males, and clonal diversity was possibly underestimated.

Measured with immunoSEQ multiplex PCR; TCRdb has only the in-frame clones, and not every one. Of over 120,000 clones listed, roughly 91% are singletons. The sample consisted of peripheral blood, taken on day 0 of AZD1222 vaccination. This sequence was found in an adult in good health.

CDR3 in amino acids: CASSPPQQGGSTEAFF. DNA of the CDR3: TGTGCCAGCAGCCCACCCCAACAGGGAGGTTCCACTGAAGCTTTCTTT. The chain has TRBV7-9 and TRBJ1-1, with D tentatively TRBD1 (6 bases). Germline V gene sequence: CDR1 SEHNR, CDR2 FQNEAQ (reference sequence). The CDR3 extends over 16 amino acids. Trimming stripped 5 bases from V and 4 bases from J, with 20 bases between.